The text below deals with one TCR beta chain. The specificity of this receptor is unknown. No much larger clonotype is one base removed from it; base qualities were not supplied. The CDR3 contains 14 residues, cysteine and phenylalanine counted. Left in the record is the CDR3 DNA by itself, 42 bases read in frame from the first base. At the junction V is shortened by 3 bases and J by 9 bases; bases outside the gene matches: 10. CDR1 and CDR2 are read off the germline V gene as SQVTM and ANQGSEA. These data originate in a study of blood T cell repertoires in COVID-19 (dated by TCRdb to 2018 to 2020). Concerning the study at large: The collaborator samples originated in the United States, Italy and Spain and spanned the acute and convalescent phases of COVID-19. Deeply sampled blood TCRbeta repertoires from subjects exposed to, actively infected with, or recovered from COVID-19 were included in the dataset. The samples were drawn from two sources: the first 160 participants of the ongoing ImmuneRACE study, and about 1,300 subjects contributed by 6 global collaborators. A de-identified subject ID, COVID-19 status, age in years and sex were almost always included in the sample metadata. The repertoires were made available in a free public database intended to serve as a resource for research on the immune response to SARS-CoV-2. The material from the prospective study consisted of cDNA or gDNA derived from T cells, B-cell-depleted T cells, or PBMCs. HLA class I and class II types, where available, came from metadata supplied by the sample provider rather than from assay-based typing. Paper-wide results and their limitations: The amount of clinical and demographic metadata varied by source and participant and was provided uncurated.

TCRbeta CDR3 regions were amplified from genomic DNA using the immunoSEQ Assay, a bias-controlled multiplex PCR. Regarding the original processing steps: Nucleated cell counts per sample were estimated from amplification of reference gene primers within the assay. To quantify the absolute abundance of each unique TCRbeta CDR3 rearrangement, sequence reads were collapsed and filtered. For each sample, productive Simpson clonality was calculated as the square root of Simpson's diversity index over productive rearrangements. TCRdb took this table from immuneACCESS and kept in-frame rearrangements with V and J called. Such tables lack part of the clones; where checked against another copy, unresolved V genes explain under half of the gap, and the rest is unexplained. V and J calls and clone size come straight from that table; D and trimming were deduced from the DNA. This sample holds 45,000 to 70,000 clones; more than 75% were observed only once. The top ten clones comprise more than 7% of the sample.

Each collaborating institution followed its own protocols to collect whole blood in K2EDTA tubes. For TCRbeta analysis, collaborator samples were shipped as frozen whole blood, as isolated PBMCs, or as DNA extracted from either sample type. The clonotype was recovered from a man aged 60-69 years with acute or convalescent COVID-19. Sequencing used peripheral blood. Recombination connected TRBV29-1 to TRBJ2-7; 11 junctional bases match TRBD2. The DNA reads as follows: TGCAGCGTTGATGGACTAGCGGGCCAGAACGGGCAGTACTTC. This yields the protein CSVDGLAGQNGQYF.